This TCR beta chain was recovered during a study of shared clonotypes between healthy human individuals. This CDR3 contains 16 residues. Losses at the gene ends were 5 bases for V and 2 bases for J; bases not matched to a gene: 9. The germline V gene has CDR1 SGHRS and CDR2 YFSETQ. Generated by immunoSEQ multiplex PCR, the TCRdb table keeps only in-frame clones and is missing some. The repertoire consists of about 110,000 clones, with about 63% occurring once and the leading ten covering roughly 24%. Source material: memory CD8+ T cells sorted from blood. Subset given: CD45RO+ cells pooled with CCR7-negative TemRA cells. The clonotype originates from a woman in her 30s in good health. The gene calls are TRBV5-1 and TRBJ1-4, with TRBD1 matching over 7 bases. The CDR3 sequence is CASRPVEGATNEKLFF. The CDR3 region has the DNA TGCGCCAGCAGACCCGTAGAGGGGGCCACTAATGAAAAACTGTTTTTT.